Presented here are 23 T cell receptor beta chains from one specimen sequenced in a study of cytomegalovirus exposure and HLA in healthy donors. A multiplex PCR was run with 60 Vbeta primers and 13 Jbeta primers. TCRdb's copy holds only in-frame clones and misses some; the assay was immunoSEQ multiplex PCR. The data contain about 160,000 clones, under 80% of them singletons. Sequenced: PBMCs. All receptors come from a female donor in good health and CMV-seronegative.

The chain couples TRBV4-2 to TRBJ2-2; TRBD2 agrees at 10 bases. CDR1 and CDR2 from the germline V gene are LGHNA and YNFKEQ. V gave up 3 bases and J gave up 8 bases; unmatched junction bases: 9. The CDR3 has 16 amino acids. As DNA, the CDR3 is TGTGCCAGCAGCCAGCGACTAGCGGGTATTGGTGGGGAGCTGTTTTTT. It specifies CASSQRLAGIGGELFF.

Concerning this clone: Other DNA sequences in this sample translate to the same CDR3. The rearrangement uses TRBV5-1 and TRBJ2-7, with D tentatively TRBD1 (5 bases). CDR1 SGHRS and CDR2 YFSETQ come from the germline V gene. This CDR3 is 14 amino acids long. V was clipped by 0 bases and J by 3 bases, with 10 bases between them. As DNA, the CDR3 is TGCGCCAGCAGCTTGGGTGGGCAGGGCTACGAGCAGTACTTC. Its translation is CASSLGGQGYEQYF.

J is TRBJ2-7 and V is TRBV4-1, with 9 bases that match TRBD1. This CDR3 contains 15 residues. CDR1 and CDR2 (germline): MGHRA, YSYEKL. J lost 1 base, V lost 4 bases, and 5 bases had no gene match. The CDR3 loop is CASSPIGTGSYEQYF. The CDR3 DNA reads TGCGCCAGCAGCCCGATTGGGACAGGGTCCTACGAGCAGTACTTC.

The chain has TRBV7-2 and TRBJ2-2, with D tentatively TRBD1 (6 bases). The CDR3 length is 16 residues. From germline, CDR1 is SGHTA and CDR2 FQGNSA. Trimming removed 5 bases at V and 2 bases at J, with 15 bases between. The CDR3 bases are TGTGCCAGCAGCCCAGCCGGGACAAGAAACACCGGGGAGCTGTTTTTT. This sequence encodes CASSPAGTRNTGELFF.

This clone was seen once. This rearrangement joins TRBV11-2 to TRBJ2-1, with a weak D call TRBD1 (6 bases). The CDR3 loop spans 15 amino acids. Trimming shortened V by 0 bases and J by 5 bases, and 11 bases separated the two germline ends. Germline V gene lookup returns CDR1 SGHAT and CDR2 FQNNGV. The CDR3 reads CASSLDQGFHNEQFF. The CDR3 nucleotides are TGTGCCAGCAGCTTAGATCAGGGGTTCCACAATGAGCAGTTCTTC.

The chain employs TRBV6-5 and TRBJ1-5; the D gene is possibly TRBD1 (6 bases). CDR1 is MNHEY, CDR2 SVGAGI, per germline. The CDR3 consists of 15 residues. Trimming removed 6 bases at V and 4 bases at J, with 16 bases between. Here the CDR3 DNA reads TGTGCCAGCAGCCCTTCCCGGGGGGCGAATCAGCCCCAGCATTTT. It yields the protein CASSPSRGANQPQHF.

This rearrangement joins TRBV5-1 to TRBJ1-3; D gene uncertain. Trimming left V 2 bases short and J 2 bases short, with 8 bases between. The CDR3 has 14 residues. CDR1 is SGHRS and CDR2 is YFSETQ in the germline V gene. The CDR3 loop reads CASSFAPAGNTIYF. The CDR3 coding sequence is TGCGCCAGCAGCTTTGCCCCAGCTGGAAACACCATATATTTT.

The J gene is TRBJ1-1, the V gene TRBV19; 7 bases match TRBD1. V was clipped by 7 bases and J by 0 bases; unmatched bases: 5. Germline V gene sequence: CDR1 LNHDA, CDR2 SQIVND (reference sequence). The length of the CDR3 is 14 residues. The CDR3 reads CASMNRGMNTEAFF. In DNA, the CDR3 is TGTGCCAGTATGAACAGGGGAATGAACACTGAAGCTTTCTTT.

A single count supports this clone. The chain employs TRBV5-6 and TRBJ2-1; weak D call: TRBD1 (5 bases). V shed 1 base and J shed 9 bases, with 14 bases lying between them. Germline V CDR1 and CDR2: SGHDT, YYEEEE. CDR3 size: 14 residues. CDR3 in DNA: TGTGCCAGCAGCTTGCGAGCAGGGTTGGCTGAGCAGTTCTTC. Translating gives CASSLRAGLAEQFF.

The V and J genes are TRBV18 and TRBJ2-7; 9 positions agree with TRBD1. The V segment lost 3 bases and the J segment 5 bases; nucleotides outside the gene matches: 5. The germline CDR1 and CDR2 sequences are KGHSH and LQKENI. The CDR3 contains 14 residues. CDR3 in DNA: TGTGCCAGCTCACCCAGGACAGGGGCGGACGAGCAGTACTTC. Its protein product is CASSPRTGADEQYF.

V is TRBV5-4 and J is TRBJ1-2; 7 bases are shared with TRBD1. The CDR3 consists of 14 residues. V trimming: 4 bases; J trimming: 5 bases; junction bases outside the gene matches: 8. Germline-derived CDR1 and CDR2 are SGHNT and YYREEE (reference sequence). Here the CDR3 reads CASSPPDRPYGYTF. The CDR3 bases are TGTGCCAGCAGCCCCCCGGACAGGCCTTATGGCTACACCTTC.

Only one count was recorded for this clone. The chain joins TRBV11-2 to TRBJ2-5, with 12 bases aligning to TRBD2. Germline CDR1 is SGHAT and CDR2 is FQNNGV. With V trimmed by 11 bases and J by 0 bases, 10 bases remained unmatched. The CDR3 is 16 residues long. The CDR3 is CACTSGRPPYQETQYF. The CDR3 nucleotides read TGTGCCTGCACTAGCGGGAGGCCGCCCTACCAAGAGACCCAGTACTTC.

The chain combines TRBV27 with TRBJ1-2; a possible D gene is TRBD1 (5 bases). The CDR3 loop spans 15 amino acids. Germline CDR1 reads MNHEY; CDR2 reads SMNVEV (reference sequence). Trimming stripped 0 bases from V and 3 bases from J, with 11 bases between. The CDR3 is CASSLSGALYYGYTF. In DNA, the CDR3 is TGTGCCAGCAGTTTATCAGGGGCCCTATACTATGGCTACACCTTC.

The rearrangement uses TRBV5-5 and TRBJ2-7, with D possibly TRBD2 on 6 matching bases. The length of the CDR3 is 15 residues. Germline CDR1 SGHKS, CDR2 YYEKEE (reference sequence). V was clipped by 1 base and J by 1 base, with 12 bases between them. The CDR3 DNA sequence: TGTGCCAGCAGCTTGCTTGGGGAGGCTTCCTACGAGCAGTACTTC. This encodes CASSLLGEASYEQYF.

V is TRBV2 and J is TRBJ2-3; the match to TRBD2 covers 10 bases. This CDR3 has 14 residues. V lost 8 bases to trimming and J lost 4 bases; unmatched junction nucleotides: 6. CDR1 is SNHLY, CDR2 FYNNEI, per germline. The CDR3 nucleotides are TGTGCCAGCGGGTGGCTAGCGGGAGCAGATACGCAGTATTTT. It yields the protein CASGWLAGADTQYF.

The J gene is TRBJ1-2, the V gene TRBV5-1; possible D gene TRBD1, 6 bases. Germline V lookup: CDR1 SGHRS, CDR2 YFSETQ. V lost 5 bases, J lost 2 bases, and 10 bases lay in between. This CDR3 comprises 13 residues. The CDR3 coding sequence is TGCGCCAGCAGTCCTGACAGGAACTATGGCTACACCTTC. As protein: CASSPDRNYGYTF.

This sequence joins TRBV2 and TRBJ1-1, with 8 nucleotides matching TRBD1. Trimming took 6 bases from V and 11 from J; bases not matched to a gene: 14. This CDR3 comprises 14 residues. Per the germline V gene, CDR1 is SNHLY and CDR2 is FYNNEI. CDR3 loop: CASSDNTNDRGAFF. CDR3 DNA sequence: TGTGCCAGCAGCGACAATACCAATGACAGGGGCGCTTTCTTT.

The genes are TRBV19 and TRBJ2-2; TRBD1 might be the D (6 bases). Germline V gives CDR1 LNHDA, CDR2 SQIVND (reference sequence). The CDR3 runs to 14 residues. V lost 4 bases to trimming and J lost 7 bases, with 13 bases between them. The CDR3: CASSKQGSGGELFF. The CDR3 DNA reads TGTGCCAGTAGTAAACAGGGATCCGGCGGGGAGCTGTTTTTT.

This chain links TRBV5-1 with TRBJ2-1; 11 nucleotides agree with TRBD2. V lost 4 bases, J lost 6 bases, and 9 bases stayed unmatched. Germline V gene sequence: CDR1 SGHRS, CDR2 YFSETQ. The length of the CDR3 is 16 residues. CDR3 region: CASSPKLAGARNEQFF. The DNA of the CDR3 is TGCGCCAGCAGCCCGAAACTAGCGGGGGCCCGCAATGAGCAGTTCTTC. The whole variable domain, filled in from reference TRBV5-1 and TRBJ2-1, reads KAGVTQTPRYLIKTRGQQVTLSCSPISGHRSVSWYQQTPGQGLQFLFEYFSETQRNKGNFPGRFSGRQFSNSRSEMNVSTLELGDSALYLCASSPKLAGARNEQFFGPGTRLTVL.

V and J are TRBV10-3 and TRBJ2-1; 12 nucleotides agree with TRBD2. Trimming took 6 bases from V and 4 from J; bases not matched to a gene: 7. The CDR3 covers 16 residues. The germline gives CDR1 ENHRY, CDR2 SYGVKD. The CDR3 region has the DNA TGTGCCATCAGCCAAACTAGCGGGAGGCGTTACAATGAGCAGTTCTTC. Translating gives CAISQTSGRRYNEQFF.

The rearrangement uses TRBV12-5 and TRBJ2-3; 8 bases match TRBD2. V trimming: 9 bases; J trimming: 5 bases; junction bases outside the gene matches: 1. The length of the CDR3 is 11 residues. The V gene's germline CDR1 is LGHNT and CDR2 FRNRAP. The CDR3 sequence: CASGGVDTQYF. The CDR3 nucleotides read TGTGCTAGCGGGGGGGTAGATACGCAGTATTTT.

This clone was picked up a small number of times. The V and J genes are TRBV5-1 and TRBJ1-1; D is perhaps TRBD1 (5 bases). Germline assignment: CDR1 SGHRS and CDR2 YFSETQ. Between the trimmed V and J ends, which lost 3 bases and 8 bases, there was a span of 14 bases. The CDR3 length is 13 residues. CDR3 in DNA: TGCGCCAGCAGCTCCTATCGGGGGGTAGAAGCTTTCTTT. Protein sequence: CASSSYRGVEAFF.

This clone was picked up one time. This chain uses TRBV6-1 with TRBJ2-1; D is possibly TRBD2 (6 bases). The CDR3 has 14 residues. V lost 7 bases to trimming and J lost 2 bases, with 12 bases between them. Germline V CDR1 and CDR2: MNHNS, SASEGT. CDR3 nucleotide sequence: TGTGCCAGCAACCCCGGGGGACCCTACAATGAGCAGTTCTTC. This encodes CASNPGGPYNEQFF.